This record covers a single TCR beta chain. The data were taken from a study of blood T cell repertoires in COVID-19. On the study more broadly: The United States, Italy and Spain were the sources of the acute and convalescent COVID-19 samples.

Sequenced by immunoSEQ multiplex PCR; TCRdb stores in-frame clones only, minus some. The repertoire holds about 150,000 clones, with 65% to 85% as singletons. Germline-derived CDR1 and CDR2 are SGHDT and YYEEEE. Trimming cost V 7 bases and J 6 bases, with 16 bases left between them. The CDR3 consists of 13 residues. V gene TRBV5-6 combines with J gene TRBJ1-1; D is perhaps TRBD1 (6 bases). The sequenced sample consisted of peripheral blood. This receptor was obtained from an elderly woman with acute or convalescent COVID-19. The CDR3 region is CASLVQGLAEAFF. CDR3 bases: TGTGCCAGCCTTGTCCAGGGGTTAGCTGAAGCTTTCTTT. The full variable domain, with the rest looked up from reference TRBV5-6 and TRBJ1-1, is DAGVTQSPTHLIKTRGQQVTLRCSPKSGHDTVSWYQQALGQGPQFIFQYYEEEERQRGNFPDRFSGHQFPNYSSELNVNALLLGDSALYLCASLVQGLAEAFFGQGTRLTVV.